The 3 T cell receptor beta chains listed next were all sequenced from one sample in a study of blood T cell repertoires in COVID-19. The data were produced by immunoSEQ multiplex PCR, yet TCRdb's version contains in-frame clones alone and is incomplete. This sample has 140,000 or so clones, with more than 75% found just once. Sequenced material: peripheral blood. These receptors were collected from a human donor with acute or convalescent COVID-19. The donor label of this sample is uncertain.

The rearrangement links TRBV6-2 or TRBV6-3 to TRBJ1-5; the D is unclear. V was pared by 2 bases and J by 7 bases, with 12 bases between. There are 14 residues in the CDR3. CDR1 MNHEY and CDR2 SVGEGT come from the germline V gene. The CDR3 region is CASSYAESWQPQHF. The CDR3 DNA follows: TGTGCCAGCAGTTACGCCGAGAGCTGGCAGCCCCAGCATTTT.

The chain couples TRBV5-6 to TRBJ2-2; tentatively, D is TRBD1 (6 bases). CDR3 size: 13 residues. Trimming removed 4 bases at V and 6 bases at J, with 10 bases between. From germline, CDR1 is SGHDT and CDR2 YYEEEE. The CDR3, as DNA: TGTGCCAGCAGCCTCAGGGGCCCCGGGGAGCTGTTTTTT. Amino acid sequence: CASSLRGPGELFF.

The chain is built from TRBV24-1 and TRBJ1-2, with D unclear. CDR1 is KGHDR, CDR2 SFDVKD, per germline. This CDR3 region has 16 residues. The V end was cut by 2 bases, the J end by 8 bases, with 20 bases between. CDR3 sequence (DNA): TGTGCCACCAGTGATTCTTCAGCCCCCTATTGGAGAGGCTACACCTTC. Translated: CATSDSSAPYWRGYTF.